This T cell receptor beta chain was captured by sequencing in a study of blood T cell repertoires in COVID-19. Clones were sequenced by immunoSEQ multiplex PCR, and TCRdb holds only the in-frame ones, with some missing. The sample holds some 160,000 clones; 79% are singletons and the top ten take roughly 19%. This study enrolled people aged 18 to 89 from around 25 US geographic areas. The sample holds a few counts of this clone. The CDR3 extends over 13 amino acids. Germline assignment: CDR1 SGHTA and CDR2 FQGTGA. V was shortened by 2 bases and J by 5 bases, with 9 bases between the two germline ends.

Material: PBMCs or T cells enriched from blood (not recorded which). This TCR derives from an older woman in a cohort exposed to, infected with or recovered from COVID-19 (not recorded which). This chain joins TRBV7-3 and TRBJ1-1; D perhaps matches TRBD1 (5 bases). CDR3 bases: TGTGCCAGCAGCTTAGCAGGGCGAACTGAAGCTTTCTTT. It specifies CASSLAGRTEAFF.